This TCR beta chain originates from a study of CD8 T cells in Susac syndrome. An amount of RNA that ranged from about 0.45 to 1 ug was reverse transcribed with random hexamers. TCRdb ran MiXCR on the immunoSEQ multiplex PCR reads and lists one entry per CDR3 protein. This table holds 100,000 to 150,000 distinct CDR3 sequences, around 94% found once. This clonotype showed up just once. The germline gives CDR1 LNHDA, CDR2 SQIVND (reference sequence). The CDR3 length is 16 residues. V shed 5 bases, J shed 2 bases, and the junction held 6 bases outside the gene matches. The source is a human donor in good health. This rearrangement joins TRBV19 to TRBJ2-6; 7 bases map to TRBD1. Sequencing was carried out using CD4+ T cells from PBMCs. CDR3 sequence (DNA): TGTGCCAGTAGTGACAGGGCAGGCCCTGGGGCCAACGTCCTGACTTTC. The encoded protein is CASSDRAGPGANVLTF. Full variable domain (remainder filled in from reference TRBV19 and TRBJ2-6): DGGITQSPKYLFRKEGQNVTLSCEQNLNHDAMYWYRQDPGQGLRLIYYSQIVNDFQKGDIAEGYSVSREKKESFPLTVTSAQKNPTAFYLCASSDRAGPGANVLTFGAGSRLTVL.